This record looks at one T cell receptor beta chain sequence and its context. Its antigen remains unknown. Sequenced patients had shown CD8+CD57+ cell expansion by flow cytometry. Trimming removed 8 bases at V and 1 base at J, with 17 bases between. CDR3 length: 15 residues. Germline CDR1 and CDR2: SNHLY and FYNNEI. Profiling that covered TCR beta VDJ and CDR3 relied on genomic DNA as its template. TCRdb called the reads again in MiXCR, with one record for every CDR3 protein. The table records approximately 190,000 distinct CDR3 sequences, approximately 50% of them present only once. The sample originates from a study of CD8+CD57+ T cells in acquired aplastic anemia. Study details: The average for DNA from sorted CD4+ and CD8+ cells was roughly 3 ug.

Study conclusions and caveats: Shared by patients and controls, twenty-nine CD8+ CDR3s were abundant in patients. Patients showed no significant difference from controls in CD8+ Simpson's diversity.

The V and J genes are TRBV2 and TRBJ2-5; D may be TRBD2 (6 bases). Sequenced: sorted CD4+, CD8+, or CD8+CD57+ T cells (not recorded which) from PBMCs. The receptor's source is a human donor with aplastic anemia. CDR3 amino acids: CASGVGGAAQETQYF. The CDR3 DNA is TGTGCCAGCGGTGTCGGCGGGGCGGCCCAAGAGACCCAGTACTTC.